This T cell receptor (beta chain) was captured in a study of cytomegalovirus exposure and HLA in healthy donors. Whole-study results and caveats: In a later analysis, first-cohort TCR clusters were found to tend to co-occur in the approximately 120 validation repertoires.

The data were produced by immunoSEQ multiplex PCR, yet TCRdb's version contains in-frame clones alone and is incomplete. The sample consists of 150,000 to 200,000 clones, around 92% of them appearing once. This CDR3 spans 13 amino acids. Comments on this clone: Its antigen is not known.

The sequence was obtained from a young man in good health and CMV-seropositive. J is TRBJ2-1 and V is TRBV21-1; TRBD2, the D gene given by the table, was not confirmed from the DNA. TRBV21-1 counts as a pseudogene. The sample consisted of PBMCs. The DNA for the CDR3 is TGTGCCAGCAGCAAAAACCGGGACAATGAGCAGTTCTTC. Amino acid sequence: CASSKNRDNEQFF.